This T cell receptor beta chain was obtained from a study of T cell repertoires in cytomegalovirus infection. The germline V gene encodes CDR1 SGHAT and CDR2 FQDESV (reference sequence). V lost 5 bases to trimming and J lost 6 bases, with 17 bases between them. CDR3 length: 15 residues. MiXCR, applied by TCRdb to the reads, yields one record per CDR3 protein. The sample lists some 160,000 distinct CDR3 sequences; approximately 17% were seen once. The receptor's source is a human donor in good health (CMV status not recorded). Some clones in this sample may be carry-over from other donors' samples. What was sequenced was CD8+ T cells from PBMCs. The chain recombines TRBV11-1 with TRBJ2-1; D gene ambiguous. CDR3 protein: CASSRSESSGNEQFF. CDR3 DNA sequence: TGTGCCAGCAGCCGGAGCGAGTCCAGTGGCAATGAGCAGTTCTTC. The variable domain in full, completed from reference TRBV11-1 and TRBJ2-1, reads EAEVAQSPRYKITEKSQAVAFWCDPISGHATLYWYRQILGQGPELLVQFQDESVVDDSQLPKDRFSAERLKGVDSTLKIQPAELGDSAMYLCASSRSESSGNEQFFGPGTRLTVL.